This TCR beta chain was observed in a study of Ad26.COV2.S vaccination and SARS-CoV-2 variants. Findings and limits, study-wide: Researchers reported similar non-spike TCR breadth in vaccine and placebo recipients.

Treatment indicated: 15 to 20 received Ad26.COV2.S at low or high dose, single or two shots; several received placebo; per-sample allocation not given. Sampling was done on day 63 after the first vaccine or placebo injection. Clones were read by immunoSEQ multiplex PCR, and TCRdb kept only the in-frame ones, dropping some. The repertoire has a few hundred thousand clones, roughly 90% of them found once; the top ten carry around 5.5%. Comment on this clone: Its antigen is not known.

The CDR3 extends over 14 amino acids. Germline CDR1 LNHDA, CDR2 SQIVND (reference sequence). Trimming removed 2 bases at V and 6 bases at J, with 11 bases between. The genes are TRBV19 and TRBJ1-5; D call uncertain. This specimen consisted of peripheral blood, obtained in a trial of Ad26.COV2.S vaccine versus placebo. The sequence derives from a person between 18 and 65 years old who received the Ad26.COV2.S COVID-19 vaccine or a placebo. The CDR3 is CASSINGFAQPQHF. DNA of the CDR3: TGTGCCAGTAGTATAAACGGGTTCGCTCAGCCCCAGCATTTT.